A selection of T cell receptor beta chains follows, all from one sample in a study of glioma-infiltrating T cells. TCRdb fed the multiplex PCR reads into MiXCR, producing one record per CDR3 protein. The sample contains 300,000 to 450,000 distinct CDR3 sequences, 41% of which appear only once. Sequenced sample: glioma tissue, nonneoplastic brain tissue, or PBMCs (not recorded which). The receptors originated from a human donor with low-grade glioma or glioblastoma, undergoing nonglioma brain surgery, or in good health (not recorded which). Both conserved end residues are part of each CDR3. Fields, in order: D gene, V gene, clone size, J gene, CDR3 DNA, CDR3 protein. The D gene is left open where the match is weak. Clone size, where shown, is once, few, many, or a class for clones that have expanded.

TRBD1	TRBV6-5	NA	TRBJ1-1	TGTGCCAGTAGTTACCCAGGGGGATTTAGCACTGAAGCTTTCTTT	CASSYPGGFSTEAFF
TRBD2	TRBV5-1	NA	TRBJ2-7	TGCGCCAGCAGTGATGGACTAGCGGGAGCTTACGAGCAGTACTTC	CASSDGLAGAYEQYF
TRBD2	TRBV18	NA	TRBJ2-1	TGTGCCAGCTCACCAATGAGACCCGGGGGGAATGAGCAGTTCTTC	CASSPMRPGGNEQFF
NA	TRBV28	many	TRBJ1-1	TGTGCCAGCAGCCTACCCGCCGTACAGGTAGCTTTCTTT	CASSLPAVQVAFF
NA	TRBV12-5	few	TRBJ2-1	TGTGCTAGTGGTTTATCCACAGGGAGGGGGGATGAGCAGTTCTTC	CASGLSTGRGDEQFF
NA	TRBV28	many	TRBJ1-2	TGTGCCAGCAGTTTAGAGTCAGGGGATGCCTATGGCTACACCTTC	CASSLESGDAYGYTF
NA	TRBV20-1	NA	TRBJ1-5	TGCAGTGCTGGGGATGTGGGTTTGGGTCAGCCCCAGCATTTT	CSAGDVGLGQPQHF
NA	TRBV4-3	few	TRBJ2-7	TGCGCCAGCAGCCAAGTACGACACAACCACGAGCAGTACTTC	CASSQVRHNHEQYF
NA	TRBV19	few	TRBJ1-5	TGTGCCAGTAGTTCCGGAGGGGGGATAAGCAATCAGCCCCAGCATTTT	CASSSGGGISNQPQHF
TRBD2	TRBV4-2	NA	TRBJ2-7	TGTGCCAGCAGCCAAGAGGTCCTAGCGGGATACTACGAGCAGTACTTC	CASSQEVLAGYYEQYF
TRBD2	TRBV20-1	few	TRBJ2-1	TGCAGTGCTAGAGGGGAAGCGGGAGTGGGCTACAATGAGCAGTTCTTC	CSARGEAGVGYNEQFF
NA	TRBV27	NA	TRBJ1-1	TGTGCCAGCAGCCAAAGGGGGTCGGACACTGAAGCTTTCTTT	CASSQRGSDTEAFF
TRBD2	TRBV19	few	TRBJ2-1	TGTGCCAGTAGTAGGCAGGGGACTAGCGGGTTTCCGAGCTCCTACAATGAGCAGTTCTTC	CASSRQGTSGFPSSYNEQFF
NA	TRBV4-3	few	TRBJ1-1	TGCGCCAGCAGCCAAGAAGGGATGAACACTGAAGCTTTCTTT	CASSQEGMNTEAFF
TRBD2	TRBV19	NA	TRBJ2-5	TGTGCCAGTTCTAGCGGGAGTTTGGAGACCCAGTACTTC	CASSSGSLETQYF
NA	TRBV7-2	NA	TRBJ2-7	TGTGCCAGCAGCCCTTTCAGCGCATTAACCTACGAGCAGTACTTC	CASSPFSALTYEQYF